This T cell receptor (beta chain) came from a study of brain metastases from non-small cell lung cancer. Study-wide results and caveats: Expanded T-cell clones appeared in roughly 60% of brain metastases over primaries.

The CDR3 runs to 17 residues. The germline V gene encodes CDR1 MDHEN and CDR2 SYDVKM. V was pared by 3 bases and J by 4 bases, with 21 bases between. Libraries were prepared by immunoSEQ multiplex PCR; TCRdb keeps only in-frame clonotypes and omits some of them. The sample carries a few thousand clones, over 75% recorded once. Comments on this clone: Antigen: not known.

The sequencing input was primary lung tumor tissue. The chain is built from TRBV28 and TRBJ1-1; D might be TRBD1 (6 bases). This receptor was identified in a donor aged 40 or older with non-small cell lung cancer. In DNA form, the CDR3 reads TGTGCCAGCAGTTTCCCTAGTGGGGGCATATCGAGCACTGAAGCTTTCTTT. It encodes CASSFPSGGISSTEAFF.